This T cell receptor beta chain stems from a study of CD8 T cells in ankylosing spondylitis. Germline V gives CDR1 KGHDR, CDR2 SFDVKD. The CDR3 totals 13 residues. The germline V and J ends were trimmed by 4 bases and 2 bases, with 7 bases remaining between them. Overall study results and limits: Several highly homologous variants made up a TCR beta motif, and this motif appeared characteristic of ankylosing spondylitis blood. Both synovial fluid and blood in reactive arthritis had previously been reported to carry some motif variants.

Turning to this clonotype: Its cognate antigen is unknown.

Each CDR3 protein is one row after TCRdb ran MiXCR on the 5' RACE reads. The profile covers 36,000 or so distinct CDR3 sequences, with approximately 11% appearing a single time and around 20% taken by the ten largest. This TCR was sampled from a male donor with ankylosing spondylitis. Sequencing used synovial fluid, either unsorted or a sorted T cell fraction (not recorded which). The V and J genes are TRBV24-1 and TRBJ2-5, with a weak D call TRBD1 (6 bases). The chain's CDR3 is CATSDTGQETQYF. CDR3 nucleotide sequence: TGTGCCACCAGTGACACAGGGCAAGAGACCCAGTACTTC.